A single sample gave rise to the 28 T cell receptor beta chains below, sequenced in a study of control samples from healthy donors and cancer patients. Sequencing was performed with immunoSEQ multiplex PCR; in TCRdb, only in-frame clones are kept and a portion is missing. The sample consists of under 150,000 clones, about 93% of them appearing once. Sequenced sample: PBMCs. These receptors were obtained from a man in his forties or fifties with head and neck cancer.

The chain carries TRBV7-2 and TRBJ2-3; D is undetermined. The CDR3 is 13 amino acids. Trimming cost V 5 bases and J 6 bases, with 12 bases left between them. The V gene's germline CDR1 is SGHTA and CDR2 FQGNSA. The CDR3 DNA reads TGTGCCAGCAGCGGAATTTTACCCGATACGCAGTATTTT. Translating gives CASSGILPDTQYF.

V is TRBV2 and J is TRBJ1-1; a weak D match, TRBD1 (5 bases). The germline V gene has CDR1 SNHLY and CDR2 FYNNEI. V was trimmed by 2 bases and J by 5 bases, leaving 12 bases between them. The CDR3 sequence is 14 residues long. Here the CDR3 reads CASSEQGLGTEAFF. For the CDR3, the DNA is TGTGCCAGCAGTGAACAGGGATTGGGGACTGAAGCTTTCTTT. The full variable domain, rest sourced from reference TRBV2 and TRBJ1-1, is EPEVTQTPSHQVTQMGQEVILRCVPISNHLYFYWYRQILGQKVEFLVSFYNNEISEKSEIFDDQFSVERPDGSNFTLKIRSTKLEDSAMYFCASSEQGLGTEAFFGQGTRLTVV.

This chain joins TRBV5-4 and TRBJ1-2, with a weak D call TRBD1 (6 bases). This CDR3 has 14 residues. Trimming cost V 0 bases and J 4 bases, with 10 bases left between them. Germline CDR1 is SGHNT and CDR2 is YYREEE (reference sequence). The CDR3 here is CASSLGGGVYGYTF. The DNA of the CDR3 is TGTGCCAGCAGCTTGGGGGGGGGCGTCTATGGCTACACCTTC.

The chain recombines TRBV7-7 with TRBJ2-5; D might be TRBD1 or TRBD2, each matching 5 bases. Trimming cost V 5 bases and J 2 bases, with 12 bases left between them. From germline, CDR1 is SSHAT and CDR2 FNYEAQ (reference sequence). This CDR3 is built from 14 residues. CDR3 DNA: TGTGCCAGCAGCCAGGGACGGAAACAAGAGACCCAGTACTTC. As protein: CASSQGRKQETQYF. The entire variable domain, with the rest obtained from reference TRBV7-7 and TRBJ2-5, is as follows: GAGVSQSPRYKVTKRGQDVTLRCDPISSHATLYWYQQALGQGPEFLTYFNYEAQPDKSGLPSDRFSAERPEGSISTLTIQRTEQRDSAMYRCASSQGRKQETQYFGPGTRLLVL.

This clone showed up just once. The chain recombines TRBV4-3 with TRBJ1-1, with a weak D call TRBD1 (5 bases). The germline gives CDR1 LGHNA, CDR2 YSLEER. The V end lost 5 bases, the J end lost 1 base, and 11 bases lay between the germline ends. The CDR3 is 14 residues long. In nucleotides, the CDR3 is TGCGCCAGCAGCACGGACATCTCGAACACTGAAGCTTTCTTT. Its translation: CASSTDISNTEAFF.

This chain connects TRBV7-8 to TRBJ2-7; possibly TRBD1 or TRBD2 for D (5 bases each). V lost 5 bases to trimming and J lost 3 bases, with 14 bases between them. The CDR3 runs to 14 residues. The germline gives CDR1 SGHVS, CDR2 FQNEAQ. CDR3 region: CASSPGRVFYEQYF. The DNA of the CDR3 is TGTGCCAGCAGCCCGGGACGGGTTTTCTACGAGCAGTACTTC.

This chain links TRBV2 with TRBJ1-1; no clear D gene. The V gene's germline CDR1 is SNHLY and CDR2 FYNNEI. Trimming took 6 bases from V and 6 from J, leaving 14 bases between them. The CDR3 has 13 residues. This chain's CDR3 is CASSNSPRAEAFF. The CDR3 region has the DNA TGTGCCAGCAGCAACAGCCCCCGGGCTGAAGCTTTCTTT.

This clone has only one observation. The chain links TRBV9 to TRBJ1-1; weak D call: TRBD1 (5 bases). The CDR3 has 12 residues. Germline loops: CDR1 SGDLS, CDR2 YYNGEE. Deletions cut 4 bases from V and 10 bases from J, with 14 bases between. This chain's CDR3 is CASSPAGDGAFF. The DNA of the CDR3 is TGTGCCAGCAGCCCTGCTGGGGACGGAGCTTTCTTT.

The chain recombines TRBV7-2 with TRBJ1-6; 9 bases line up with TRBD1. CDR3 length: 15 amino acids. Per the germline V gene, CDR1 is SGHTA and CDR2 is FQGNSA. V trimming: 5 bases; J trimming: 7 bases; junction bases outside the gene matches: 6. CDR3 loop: CASSPTGGQNSPLHF. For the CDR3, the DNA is TGTGCCAGCAGCCCGACAGGGGGACAGAATTCACCCCTCCACTTT.

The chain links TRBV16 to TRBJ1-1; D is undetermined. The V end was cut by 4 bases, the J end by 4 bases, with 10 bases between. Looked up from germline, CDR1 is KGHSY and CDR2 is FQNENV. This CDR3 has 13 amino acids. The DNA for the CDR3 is TGTGCCAGCAGCCCCCTTGCCGGCACTGAAGCTTTCTTT. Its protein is CASSPLAGTEAFF.

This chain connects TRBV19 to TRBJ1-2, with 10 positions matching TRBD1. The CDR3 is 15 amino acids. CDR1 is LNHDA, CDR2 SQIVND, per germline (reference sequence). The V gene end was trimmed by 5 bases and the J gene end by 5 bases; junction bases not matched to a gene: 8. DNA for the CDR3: TGTGCCAGTAGTCTCGGACAGGGGGGCGAGTATGGCTACACCTTC. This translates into CASSLGQGGEYGYTF.

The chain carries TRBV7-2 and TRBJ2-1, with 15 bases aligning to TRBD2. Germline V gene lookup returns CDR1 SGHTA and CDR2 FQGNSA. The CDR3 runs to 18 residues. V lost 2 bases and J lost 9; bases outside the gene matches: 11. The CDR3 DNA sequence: TGTGCCAGCAGCTTATTAGGTGGACTAGCGGGGGGGCGTGGTGAGCAGTTCTTC. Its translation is CASSLLGGLAGGRGEQFF.

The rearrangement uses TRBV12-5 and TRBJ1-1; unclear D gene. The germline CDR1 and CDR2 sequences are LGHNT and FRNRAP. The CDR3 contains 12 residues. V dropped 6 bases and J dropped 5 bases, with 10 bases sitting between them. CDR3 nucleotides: TGTGCTAGTGGGACGAGAACGACTGAAGCTTTCTTT. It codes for CASGTRTTEAFF.

The CDR3 region is CASSATHRNEQFF. The CDR3 DNA follows: TGTGCCAGCAGCGCCACCCACAGAAATGAGCAGTTCTTC. V and J are TRBV9 and TRBJ2-1; D is uncertain. The CDR3 loop spans 13 amino acids. Germline CDR1 and CDR2: SGDLS and YYNGEE. Trimming cost V 3 bases and J 7 bases, with 11 bases left between them.

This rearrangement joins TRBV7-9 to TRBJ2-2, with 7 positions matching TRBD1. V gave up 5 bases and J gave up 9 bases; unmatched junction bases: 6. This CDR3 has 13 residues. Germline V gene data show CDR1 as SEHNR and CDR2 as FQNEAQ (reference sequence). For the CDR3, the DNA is TGTGCCAGCAGCCCATGGGACAGCCGGGAGCTGTTTTTT. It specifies CASSPWDSRELFF.

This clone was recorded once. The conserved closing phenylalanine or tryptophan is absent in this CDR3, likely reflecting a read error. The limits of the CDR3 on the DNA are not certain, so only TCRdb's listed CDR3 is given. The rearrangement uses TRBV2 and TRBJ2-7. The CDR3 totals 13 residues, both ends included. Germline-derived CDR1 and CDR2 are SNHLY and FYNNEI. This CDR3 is CASSEGDPTPKLL.

Here the CDR3 DNA reads TGTGCCAGCAGCTTTGGAGGACTTAGCAATCAGCCCCAGCATTTT. It translates to CASSFGGLSNQPQHF. J is TRBJ1-5 and V is TRBV7-8, with D uncertain. From germline, CDR1 is SGHVS and CDR2 FQNEAQ. Trimming shortened V by 3 bases and J by 0 bases, and 9 bases separated the two germline ends. The CDR3 is 15 amino acids.

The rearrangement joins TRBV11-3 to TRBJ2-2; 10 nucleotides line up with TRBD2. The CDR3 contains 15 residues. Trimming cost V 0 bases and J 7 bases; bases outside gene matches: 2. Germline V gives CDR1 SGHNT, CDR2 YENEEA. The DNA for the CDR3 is TGTGCCAGCAGCTTAGAAGCGGGGGGGGTCGGGGAGCTGTTTTTT. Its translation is CASSLEAGGVGELFF.

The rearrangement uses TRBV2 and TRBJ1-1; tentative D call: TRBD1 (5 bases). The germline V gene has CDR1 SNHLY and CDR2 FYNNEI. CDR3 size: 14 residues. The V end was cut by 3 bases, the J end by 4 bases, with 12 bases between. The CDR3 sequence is CASSEGRVLTEAFF. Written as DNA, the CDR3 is TGTGCCAGCAGTGAGGGCAGGGTTCTCACTGAAGCTTTCTTT. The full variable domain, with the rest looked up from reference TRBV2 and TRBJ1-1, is EPEVTQTPSHQVTQMGQEVILRCVPISNHLYFYWYRQILGQKVEFLVSFYNNEISEKSEIFDDQFSVERPDGSNFTLKIRSTKLEDSAMYFCASSEGRVLTEAFFGQGTRLTVV.

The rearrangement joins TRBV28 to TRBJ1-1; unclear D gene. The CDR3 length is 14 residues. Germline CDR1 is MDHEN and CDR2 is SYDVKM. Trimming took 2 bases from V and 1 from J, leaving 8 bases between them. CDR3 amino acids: CASSLGGTNTEAFF. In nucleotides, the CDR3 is TGTGCCAGCAGTTTAGGTGGAACGAACACTGAAGCTTTCTTT.

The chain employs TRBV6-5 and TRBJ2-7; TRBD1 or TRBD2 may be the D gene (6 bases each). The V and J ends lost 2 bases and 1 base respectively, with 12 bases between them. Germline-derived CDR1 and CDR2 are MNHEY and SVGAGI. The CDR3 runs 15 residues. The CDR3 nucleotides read TGTGCCAGCAGTTACACCGGGGGACAATCCTACGAGCAGTACTTC. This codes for CASSYTGGQSYEQYF.

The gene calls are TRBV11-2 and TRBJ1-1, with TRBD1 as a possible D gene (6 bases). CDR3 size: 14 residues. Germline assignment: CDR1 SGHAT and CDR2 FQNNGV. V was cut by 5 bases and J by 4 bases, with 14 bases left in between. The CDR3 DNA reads TGTGCCAGCAGCAGCCCTTACAGGGCCACTGAAGCTTTCTTT. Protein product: CASSSPYRATEAFF.

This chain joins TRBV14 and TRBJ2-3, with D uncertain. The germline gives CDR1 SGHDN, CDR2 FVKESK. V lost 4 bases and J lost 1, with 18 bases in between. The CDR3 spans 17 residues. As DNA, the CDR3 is TGTGCCAGCAGCCGGCCTTATGCAGCTTCGGGCACAGATACGCAGTATTTT. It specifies CASSRPYAASGTDTQYF.

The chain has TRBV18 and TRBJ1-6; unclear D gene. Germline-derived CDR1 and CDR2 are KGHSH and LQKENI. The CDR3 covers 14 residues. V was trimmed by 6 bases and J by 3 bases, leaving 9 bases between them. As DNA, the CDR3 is TGTGCCAGCTCCCGTGACTTCTATAATTCACCCCTCCACTTT. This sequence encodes CASSRDFYNSPLHF.

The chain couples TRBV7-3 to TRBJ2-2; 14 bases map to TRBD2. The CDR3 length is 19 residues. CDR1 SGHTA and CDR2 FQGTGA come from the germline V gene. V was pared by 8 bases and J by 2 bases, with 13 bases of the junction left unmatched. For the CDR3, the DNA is TGTGCCAGCCCGGGACTAGCGGGGGCCACCGTTTTAAACACCGGGGAGCTGTTTTTT. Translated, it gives CASPGLAGATVLNTGELFF. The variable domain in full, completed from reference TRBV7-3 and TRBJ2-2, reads GAGVSQTPSNKVTEKGKYVELRCDPISGHTALYWYRQSLGQGPEFLIYFQGTGAADDSGLPNDRFFAVRPEGSVSTLKIQRTERGDSAVYLCASPGLAGATVLNTGELFFGEGSRLTVL.

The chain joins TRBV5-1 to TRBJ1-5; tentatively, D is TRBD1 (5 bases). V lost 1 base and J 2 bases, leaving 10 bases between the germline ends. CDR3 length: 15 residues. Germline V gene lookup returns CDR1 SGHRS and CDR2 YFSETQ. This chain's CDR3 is CASSLFTGGNQPQHF. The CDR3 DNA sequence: TGCGCCAGCAGCTTGTTTACGGGGGGCAATCAGCCCCAGCATTTT.

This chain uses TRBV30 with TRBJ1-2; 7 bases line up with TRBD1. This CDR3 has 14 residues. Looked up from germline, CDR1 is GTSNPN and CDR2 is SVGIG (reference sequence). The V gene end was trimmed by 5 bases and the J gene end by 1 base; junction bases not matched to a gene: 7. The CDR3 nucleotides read TGTGCCTGGGCCTACGGGACAGTTAACTATGGCTACACCTTC. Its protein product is CAWAYGTVNYGYTF.

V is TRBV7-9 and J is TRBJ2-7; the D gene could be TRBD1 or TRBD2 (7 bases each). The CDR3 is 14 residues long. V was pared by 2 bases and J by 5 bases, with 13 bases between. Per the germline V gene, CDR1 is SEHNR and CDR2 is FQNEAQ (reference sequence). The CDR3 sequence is CASSLNQGGDEQYF. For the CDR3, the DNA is TGTGCCAGCAGCTTAAACCAGGGGGGGGACGAGCAGTACTTC.